This T cell receptor beta chain was captured in a study of breast tumors, draining lymph nodes, adjacent tissues. Study outcomes and limitations: Findings are consistent with lymph node origin and intratumoral expansion of most tumor T cells.

Each CDR3 protein is one row after TCRdb ran MiXCR on the multiplex PCR reads. The data hold some 200,000 distinct CDR3 sequences, with 25% to 40% observed a single time. Samples came from axillary lymph nodes draining the breast cancer. This clonotype has ten or more counts. Its antigen is unknown. The CDR3 has 11 amino acids. The germline CDR1 and CDR2 sequences are LNHDA and SQIVND (reference sequence). Sequenced input: axillary lymph node tissue. V gene TRBV19 combines with J gene TRBJ2-1, with D possibly TRBD1 on 5 matching bases. The sequence was obtained from a female donor with breast cancer. Some clones in this sample may be carry-over from other donors' samples. CDR3: CAVRENNEQFF. The CDR3 nucleotides read TGTGCTGTCAGGGAAAACAATGAGCAGTTCTTC.